Sequencing of this TCR beta chain was carried out in a study of blood T cell repertoires in COVID-19. Study context: Acute and convalescent COVID-19 samples came from the United States, Italy and Spain. The cDNA or gDNA used as material had been derived from T cells, B-cell-depleted T cells, or PBMCs.

V lost 6 bases and J 3 bases, leaving 14 bases between the germline ends. The CDR3 consists of 14 residues. Germline assignment: CDR1 SNHLY and CDR2 FYNNEI. In the authors' methods: The authors estimated nucleated cell counts from reference gene primer amplification. Clones were sequenced by immunoSEQ multiplex PCR, and TCRdb holds only the in-frame ones, with some missing. V, J and clone size are those of that table, while D and trimming were read from the DNA. This table has about 46,000 clones, over 70% appearing once. Sequenced sample: peripheral blood. The sequence was collected from a man between 50 and 59 years old with acute or convalescent COVID-19. The V call is TRBV2, the J call TRBJ1-1, with D maybe TRBD1 (5 bases). CDR3 DNA: TGTGCCAGCAGCTCCGAGGGACTGGACACTGAAGCTTTCTTT. Its protein product is CASSSEGLDTEAFF. Looking up the rest from reference TRBV2 and TRBJ1-1 gives the full variable domain: EPEVTQTPSHQVTQMGQEVILRCVPISNHLYFYWYRQILGQKVEFLVSFYNNEISEKSEIFDDQFSVERPDGSNFTLKIRSTKLEDSAMYFCASSSEGLDTEAFFGQGTRLTVV.